This TCR beta chain was documented in a study of shared clonotypes between healthy human individuals. TCRdb keeps only in-frame clones here, not all; method: immunoSEQ multiplex PCR. The sample records around 1.9 million clones, about 93% being singletons. Naive CD8 cells lacked CD45RO, underwent positive selection for CCR7 and left out terminally differentiated effector memory CD45RA+ cells. J gave up 5 bases and V 7 bases, and 6 bases lay outside the gene matches. From germline, CDR1 is MNHEY and CDR2 SMNVEV (reference sequence). The CDR3 runs to 13 residues. This clone was counted once. The sequence was obtained from a man aged 18 to 35 in good health. Some clones in this sample may be carry-over from other donors' samples. Sequenced input: naive CD8+ T cells from PBMCs. This chain connects TRBV27 to TRBJ2-5, with 8 bases aligning to TRBD1. The CDR3 here is CASIGTGGETQYF. CDR3 DNA sequence: TGTGCCAGCATCGGGACAGGCGGGGAGACCCAGTACTTC.